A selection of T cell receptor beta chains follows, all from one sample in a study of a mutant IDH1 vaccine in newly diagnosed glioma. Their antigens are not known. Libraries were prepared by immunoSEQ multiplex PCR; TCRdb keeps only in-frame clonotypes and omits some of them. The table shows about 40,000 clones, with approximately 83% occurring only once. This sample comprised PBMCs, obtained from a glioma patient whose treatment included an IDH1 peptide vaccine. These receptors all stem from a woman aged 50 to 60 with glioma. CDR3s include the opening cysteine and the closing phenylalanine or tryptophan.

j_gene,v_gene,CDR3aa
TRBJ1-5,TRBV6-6,CACKGVPNQPQHF
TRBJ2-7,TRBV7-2,CASSLASTGGAPWSQYF
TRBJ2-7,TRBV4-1,CASSQDQSGGPYEQYF
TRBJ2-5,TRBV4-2,CASSQDRSGGETQYF
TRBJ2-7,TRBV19,CASSDNWEQYF
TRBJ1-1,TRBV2,CASRTPRQGLMNTEAFF
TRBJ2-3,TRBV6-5,CASSYGRPSDTQYF
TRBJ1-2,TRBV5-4,CASSETGGSYGYTF
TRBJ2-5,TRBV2,CASSEEGTGGETQYF
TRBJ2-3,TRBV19,CASGSGGLGGADTQYF
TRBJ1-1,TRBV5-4,CASSLRGGDTEAFF